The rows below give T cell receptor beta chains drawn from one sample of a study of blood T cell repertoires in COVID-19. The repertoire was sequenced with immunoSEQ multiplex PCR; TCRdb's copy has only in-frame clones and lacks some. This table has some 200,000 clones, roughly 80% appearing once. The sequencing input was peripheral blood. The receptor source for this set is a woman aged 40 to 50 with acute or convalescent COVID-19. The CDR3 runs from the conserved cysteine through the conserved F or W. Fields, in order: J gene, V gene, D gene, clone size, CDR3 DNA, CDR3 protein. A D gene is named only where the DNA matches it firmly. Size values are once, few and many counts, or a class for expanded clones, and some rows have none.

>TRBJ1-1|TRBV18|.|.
TGTGCCAGCTCACCCAACACACTACAGGGATGGGCTTTCTTT
CASSPNTLQGWAFF
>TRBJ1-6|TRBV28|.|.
TGTGCCAGCAGCCCACCGCATGGGGTAGGGAGGAAGAATTCACCCCTCCACTTT
CASSPPHGVGRKNSPLHF
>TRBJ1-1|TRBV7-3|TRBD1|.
TGTGCCAGCAGATCCGGACAGGGGGCCGGTGAAGCTTTCTTT
CASRSGQGAGEAFF
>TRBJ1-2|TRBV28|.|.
TGTGCCAGCAGGGGGGGGAGTACGAGGGTCCCCTATGGCTACACCTTC
CASRGGSTRVPYGYTF
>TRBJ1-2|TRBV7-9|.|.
TGTGCCAGCAGCTTGGACAGTCTTTACGTCTATGGCTACACCTTC
CASSLDSLYVYGYTF
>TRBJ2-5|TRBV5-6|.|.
TGTGCCAGCAGCCAAGTAAAGGCCGGGGAGACCCAGTACTTC
CASSQVKAGETQYF
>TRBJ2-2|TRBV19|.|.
TGTGCCAGTAACAGAGCTCCAACCACCGGGGAGCTGTTTTTT
CASNRAPTTGELFF
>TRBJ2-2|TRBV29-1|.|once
TGCAGCGTTGGGTTAACAGGGACCGGGGAGCTGTTTTTT
CSVGLTGTGELFF
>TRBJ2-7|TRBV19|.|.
TGTGCCAGTAGTATGAGTTTAGTGGTTTCCTACGAGCAGTACTTC
CASSMSLVVSYEQYF
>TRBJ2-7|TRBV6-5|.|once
TGTGCCAGCAGTTACTCTCTACCCGTCCATTACGAGCAGTACTTC
CASSYSLPVHYEQYF
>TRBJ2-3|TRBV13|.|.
TGTGCCAGCAGCTTATCGAGAGCGGTCGCAGATACGCAGTATTTT
CASSLSRAVADTQYF
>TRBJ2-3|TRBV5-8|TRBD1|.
TGTGCCAGCAGCCCTGACAGGGGAACAGATACGCAGTATTTT
CASSPDRGTDTQYF
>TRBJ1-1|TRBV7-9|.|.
TGTGCCAGCAGCGGACAGCTAACTGAAGCTTTCTTT
CASSGQLTEAFF
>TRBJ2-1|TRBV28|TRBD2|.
TGTGCCAGCAGCCCGCTAGCGGGAGGATACAATGAGCAGTTCTTC
CASSPLAGGYNEQFF
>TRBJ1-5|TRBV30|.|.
TGTGCCTGCGCTACGGGGGGAAATCAGCCCCAGCATTTT
CACATGGNQPQHF
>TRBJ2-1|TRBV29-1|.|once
TGCAGCGTGGAGGAGGGTAATGAGCAGTTCTTC
CSVEEGNEQFF
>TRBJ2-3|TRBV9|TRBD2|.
TGTGCCAGCAGCTTTAGCACCAGCGGGGCTAGCACAGATACGCAGTATTTT
CASSFSTSGASTDTQYF
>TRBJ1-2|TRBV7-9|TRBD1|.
TGTGCCAGCAGCGCCACCCCCGGGACAGGGGGCAGTCGAGACTATGGCTACACCTTC
CASSATPGTGGSRDYGYTF
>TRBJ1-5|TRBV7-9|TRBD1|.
TGTGCCAGCAGCTCGACAGGGGCAAGCTATAGCAATCAGCCCCAGCATTTT
CASSSTGASYSNQPQHF
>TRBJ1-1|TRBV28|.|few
TGTGCCAGCAGTTTGGGGCGGGACGACACTGAAGCTTTCTTT
CASSLGRDDTEAFF
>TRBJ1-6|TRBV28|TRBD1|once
TGTGCCACTCCGGCGGGGACAGAACCTAATTCACCCCTCCACTTT
CATPAGTEPNSPLHF
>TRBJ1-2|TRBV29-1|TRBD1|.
TGCAGCGTCCAGGGACAGGGTAACTATGGCTACACCTTC
CSVQGQGNYGYTF
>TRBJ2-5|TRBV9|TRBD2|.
TGTGCCAGCAGCCCCGGACTAGCGGAAGAGACCCAGTACTTC
CASSPGLAEETQYF
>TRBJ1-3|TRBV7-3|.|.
TGTGCCAGCAGCTTATTGGGGAGCCCTGGAAACACCATATATTTT
CASSLLGSPGNTIYF
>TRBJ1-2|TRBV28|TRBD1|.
TGTGCCAGCAGTTTTGGACAGGGTCCCGGCTACACCTTC
CASSFGQGPGYTF
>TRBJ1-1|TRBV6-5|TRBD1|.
TGTGCCAGGATGATTAACCGGGACAGTACTGAAGCTTTCTTT
CARMINRDSTEAFF
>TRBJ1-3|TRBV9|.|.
TGTGCCAGCAGCCCGCGCGCCCCCAACACCATATATTTT
CASSPRAPNTIYF
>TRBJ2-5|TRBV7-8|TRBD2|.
TGTGCCAGCAGACGGCTAGCGGAAGAGACCCAGTACTTC
CASRRLAEETQYF